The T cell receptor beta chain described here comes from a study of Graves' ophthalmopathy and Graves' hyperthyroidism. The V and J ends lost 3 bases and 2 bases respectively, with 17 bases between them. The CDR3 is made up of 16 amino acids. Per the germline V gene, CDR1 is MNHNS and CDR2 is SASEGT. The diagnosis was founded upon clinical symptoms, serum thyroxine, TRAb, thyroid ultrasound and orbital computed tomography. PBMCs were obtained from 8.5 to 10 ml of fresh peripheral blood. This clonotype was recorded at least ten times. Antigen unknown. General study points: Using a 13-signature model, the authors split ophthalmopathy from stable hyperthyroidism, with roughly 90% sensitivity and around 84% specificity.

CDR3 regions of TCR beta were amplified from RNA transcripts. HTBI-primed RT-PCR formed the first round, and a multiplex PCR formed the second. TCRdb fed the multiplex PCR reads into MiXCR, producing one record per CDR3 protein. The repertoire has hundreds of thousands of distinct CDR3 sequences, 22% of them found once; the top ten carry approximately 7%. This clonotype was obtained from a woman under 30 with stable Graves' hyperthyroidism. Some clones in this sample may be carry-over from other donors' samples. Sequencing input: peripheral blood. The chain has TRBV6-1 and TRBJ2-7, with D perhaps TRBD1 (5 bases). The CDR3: CASSESAGFSPYEQYF. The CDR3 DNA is TGTGCCAGCAGTGAGAGCGCAGGGTTTTCCCCCTACGAGCAGTACTTC.